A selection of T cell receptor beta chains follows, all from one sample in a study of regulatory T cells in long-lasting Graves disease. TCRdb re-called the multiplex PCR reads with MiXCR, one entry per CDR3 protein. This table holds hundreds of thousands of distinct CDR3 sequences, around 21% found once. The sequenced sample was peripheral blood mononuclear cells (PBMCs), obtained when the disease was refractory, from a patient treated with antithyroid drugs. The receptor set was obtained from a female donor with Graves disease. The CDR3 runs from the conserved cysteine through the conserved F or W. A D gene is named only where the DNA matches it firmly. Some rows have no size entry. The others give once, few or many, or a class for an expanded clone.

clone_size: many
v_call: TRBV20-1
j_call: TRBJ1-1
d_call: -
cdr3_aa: CSEVRNVGTEAFF
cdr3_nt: TGCAGTGAAGTCCGGAATGTGGGCACTGAAGCTTTCTTT

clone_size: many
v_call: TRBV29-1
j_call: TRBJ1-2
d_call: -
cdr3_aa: CSVEGAPGGYTF
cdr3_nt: TGCAGCGTTGAAGGAGCCCCGGGGGGCTACACCTTC

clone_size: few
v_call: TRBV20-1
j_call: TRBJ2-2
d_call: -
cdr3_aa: CSARAWDDTGELFF
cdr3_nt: TGCAGTGCTAGAGCTTGGGATGACACCGGGGAGCTGTTTTTT

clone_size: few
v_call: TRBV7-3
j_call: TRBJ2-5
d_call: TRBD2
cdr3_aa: CASSPTSPSGGETQYF
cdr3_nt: TGTGCCAGCAGCCCTACCTCCCCTAGCGGGGGAGAGACCCAGTACTTC

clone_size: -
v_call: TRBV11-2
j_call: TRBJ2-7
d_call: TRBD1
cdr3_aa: CASSLGPGQGVYEQYF
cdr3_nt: TGTGCCAGCAGCTTGGGGCCGGGACAGGGTGTCTACGAGCAGTACTTC

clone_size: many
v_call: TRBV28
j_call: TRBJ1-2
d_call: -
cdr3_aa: CASSPTGSNYGYTF
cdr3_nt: TGTGCCAGCAGCCCGACAGGATCTAACTATGGCTACACCTTC

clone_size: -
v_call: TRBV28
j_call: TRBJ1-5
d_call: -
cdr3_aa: CASSWQVGNQPQHF
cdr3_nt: TGTGCCAGCAGTTGGCAGGTGGGCAATCAGCCCCAGCATTTT

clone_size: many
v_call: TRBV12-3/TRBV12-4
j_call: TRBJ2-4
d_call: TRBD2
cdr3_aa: CASSPGLGGNIQYF
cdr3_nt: TGTGCCAGCAGTCCGGGACTAGGGGGAAACATTCAGTACTTC

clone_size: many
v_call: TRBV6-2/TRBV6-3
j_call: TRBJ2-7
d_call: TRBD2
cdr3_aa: CASSYSTAGGYSYEQYF
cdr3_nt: TGTGCCAGCAGTTACTCGACTGCGGGAGGGTACTCCTACGAGCAGTACTTC

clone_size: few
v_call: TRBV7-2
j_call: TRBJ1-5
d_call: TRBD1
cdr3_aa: CASSLEDRGMGQPQHF
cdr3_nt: TGTGCCAGCAGCTTAGAGGACAGGGGGATGGGGCAGCCCCAGCATTTT

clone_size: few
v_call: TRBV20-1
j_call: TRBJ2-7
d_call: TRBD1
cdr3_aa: CSASPGQNYEQYF
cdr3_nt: TGCAGTGCTAGCCCGGGACAGAACTACGAGCAGTACTTC

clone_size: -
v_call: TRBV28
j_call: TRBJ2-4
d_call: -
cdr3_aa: CASSQDVNIQYF
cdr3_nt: TGTGCCAGCAGCCAGGACGTAAACATTCAGTACTTC

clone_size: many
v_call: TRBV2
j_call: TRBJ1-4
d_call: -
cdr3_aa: CSSNPPAPREKLFF
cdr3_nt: TGTTCCAGCAACCCGCCAGCCCCTCGCGAAAAACTGTTTTTT

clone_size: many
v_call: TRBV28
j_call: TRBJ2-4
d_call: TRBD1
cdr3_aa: CASSLLQGAQNIQYF
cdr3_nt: TGTGCCAGCAGTTTATTACAGGGGGCCCAAAACATTCAGTACTTC

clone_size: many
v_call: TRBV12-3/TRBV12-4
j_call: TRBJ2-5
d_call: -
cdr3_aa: CASSFAALGQYF
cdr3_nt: TGTGCCAGCAGTTTTGCTGCTCTGGGCCAGTACTTC

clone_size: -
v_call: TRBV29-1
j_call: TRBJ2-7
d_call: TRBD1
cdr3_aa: CSVRGTGSSYEQYF
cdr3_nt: TGCAGCGTAAGAGGGACAGGAAGCTCCTACGAGCAGTACTTC

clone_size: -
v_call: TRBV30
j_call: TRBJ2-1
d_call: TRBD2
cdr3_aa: CAWQGLAGYNEQFF
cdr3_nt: TGTGCCTGGCAGGGACTAGCGGGATACAATGAGCAGTTCTTC

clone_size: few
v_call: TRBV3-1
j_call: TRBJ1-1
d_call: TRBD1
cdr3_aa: CASSQDLDRVEIYTEAFF
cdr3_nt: TGTGCCAGCAGCCAAGATCTTGACAGGGTGGAGATCTACACTGAAGCTTTCTTT

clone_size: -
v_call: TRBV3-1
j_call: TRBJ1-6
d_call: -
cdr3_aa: CASGGGSSPLHF
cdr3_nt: TGTGCCAGCGGGGGGGGAAGTTCACCCCTCCACTTT

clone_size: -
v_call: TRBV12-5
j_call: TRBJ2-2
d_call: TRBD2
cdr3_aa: CASGQLAGGSTGELFF
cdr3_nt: TGTGCTAGTGGCCAACTAGCGGGAGGATCCACCGGGGAGCTGTTTTTT

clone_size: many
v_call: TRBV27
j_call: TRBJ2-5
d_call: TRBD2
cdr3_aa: CASSNRKTSGRAGAETQYF
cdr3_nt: TGTGCCAGCAGTAATAGGAAGACTAGCGGGAGGGCCGGGGCAGAGACCCAGTACTTC

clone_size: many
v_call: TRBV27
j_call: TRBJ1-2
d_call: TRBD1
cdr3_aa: CASSSLTSGQVAYGYTF
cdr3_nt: TGTGCCAGCAGTTCCCTAACCTCGGGACAGGTGGCCTATGGCTACACCTTC

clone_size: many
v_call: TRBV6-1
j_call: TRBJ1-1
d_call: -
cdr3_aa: CASSPQRGNTEAFF
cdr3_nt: TGTGCCAGCAGTCCCCAGCGGGGAAACACTGAAGCTTTCTTT

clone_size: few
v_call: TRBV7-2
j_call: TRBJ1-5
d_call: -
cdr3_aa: CASSLAGMGVPQPQHF
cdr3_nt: TGTGCCAGCAGCTTAGCGGGAATGGGAGTTCCTCAGCCCCAGCATTTT

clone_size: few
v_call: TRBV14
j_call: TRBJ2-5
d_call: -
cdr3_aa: CASSQNRFRTRQETQYF
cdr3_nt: TGTGCCAGCAGCCAAAACCGATTCAGGACACGGCAAGAGACCCAGTACTTC

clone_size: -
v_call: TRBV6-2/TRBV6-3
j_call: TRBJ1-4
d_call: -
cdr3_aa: CASSYWQAEEKLFF
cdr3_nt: TGTGCCAGCAGTTACTGGCAGGCCGAGGAAAAACTGTTTTTT

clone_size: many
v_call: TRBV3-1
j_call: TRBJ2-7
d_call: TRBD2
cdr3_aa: CASSQERLAGSREQYF
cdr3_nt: TGTGCCAGCAGCCAAGAACGGCTAGCGGGATCAAGAGAGCAGTACTTC

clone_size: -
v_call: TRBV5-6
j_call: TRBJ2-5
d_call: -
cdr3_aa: CASSSNPGSPKETQYF
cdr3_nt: TGTGCCAGCAGCTCTAACCCGGGATCACCTAAAGAGACCCAGTACTTC

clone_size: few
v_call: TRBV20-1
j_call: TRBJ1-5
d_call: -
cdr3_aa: CSASAAKGSNQPQHF
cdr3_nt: TGCAGTGCTAGCGCAGCCAAGGGGAGCAATCAGCCCCAGCATTTT

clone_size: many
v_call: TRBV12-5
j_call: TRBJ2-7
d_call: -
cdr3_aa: CASGSPWAKVGYEQYF
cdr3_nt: TGTGCTAGTGGTTCCCCCTGGGCGAAGGTGGGATACGAGCAGTACTTC

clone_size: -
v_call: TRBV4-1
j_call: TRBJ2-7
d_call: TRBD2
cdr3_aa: CASSQALAGGPYEQYF
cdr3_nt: TGCGCCAGCAGCCAAGCCCTAGCGGGAGGTCCCTACGAGCAGTACTTC

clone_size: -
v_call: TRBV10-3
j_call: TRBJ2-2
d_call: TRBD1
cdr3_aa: CATSTGNGELFF
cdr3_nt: TGTGCCACCTCGACAGGGAATGGGGAGCTGTTTTTT

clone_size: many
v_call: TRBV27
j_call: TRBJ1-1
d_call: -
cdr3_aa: CASSSLGLNTEAFF
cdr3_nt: TGTGCCAGCAGTTCATTGGGGCTGAACACTGAAGCTTTCTTT

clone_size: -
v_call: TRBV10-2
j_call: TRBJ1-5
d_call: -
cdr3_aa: CASSESRQPNQPQHF
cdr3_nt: TGCGCCAGCAGTGAGTCAAGGCAGCCTAATCAGCCCCAGCATTTT